This is a list of T cell receptor beta chains from one sample in a study of cytomegalovirus exposure and HLA in healthy donors. Here immunoSEQ multiplex PCR was the method, and the copy in TCRdb shows in-frame clones only, minus some. The sample has 220,000 or so clones, approximately 79% seen once; the top ten hold roughly 1.6%. The sample comprised PBMCs. These receptor sequences come from a man aged 50 to 60 in good health and CMV-seronegative. The CDR3 runs from the conserved cysteine through the conserved F or W.

CASSVGLAREQYF | TRBJ2-7 | TRBV9 | 13
CASSSGQGAYYGYTF | TRBJ1-2 | TRBV6-1 | 15
CASRTSSYEQYF | TRBJ2-7 | TRBV6-5 | 12
CASSSSTSGSVDTQYF | TRBJ2-3 | TRBV7-9 | 16
CASSQWQGKQPQHF | TRBJ1-5 | TRBV4-1 | 14
CASSYGSGTRGPYEQYF | TRBJ2-7 | TRBV5-4 | 17
CASSPYSGGTYNEQFF | TRBJ2-1 | TRBV5-1 | 16
CASSQRAPQPQHF | TRBJ1-5 | TRBV28 | 13
CASSLESGPVNQPQHF | TRBJ1-5 | TRBV7-2 | 16
CASSLSGGVGTEAFF | TRBJ1-1 | TRBV7-9 | 15
CASRPTGSGANVLTF | TRBJ2-6 | TRBV7-2 | 15
CATSRESGGWYNEQFF | TRBJ2-1 | TRBV15 | 16